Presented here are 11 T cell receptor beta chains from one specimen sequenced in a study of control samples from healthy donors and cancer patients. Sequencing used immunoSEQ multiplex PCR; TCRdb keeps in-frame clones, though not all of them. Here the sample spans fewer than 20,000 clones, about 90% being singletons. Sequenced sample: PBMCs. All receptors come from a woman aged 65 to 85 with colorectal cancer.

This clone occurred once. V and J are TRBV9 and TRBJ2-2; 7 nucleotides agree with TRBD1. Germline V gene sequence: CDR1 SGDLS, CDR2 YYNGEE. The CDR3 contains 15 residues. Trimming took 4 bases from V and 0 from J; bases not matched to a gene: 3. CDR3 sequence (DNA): TGTGCCAGCAGCCAAGGGGGCTCGAACACCGGGGAGCTGTTTTTT. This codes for CASSQGGSNTGELFF.

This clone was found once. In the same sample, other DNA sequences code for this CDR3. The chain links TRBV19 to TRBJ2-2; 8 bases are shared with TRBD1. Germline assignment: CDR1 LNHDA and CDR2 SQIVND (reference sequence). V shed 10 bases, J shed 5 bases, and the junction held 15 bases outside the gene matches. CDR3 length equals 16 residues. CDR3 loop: CAMRIGGQGATGELFF. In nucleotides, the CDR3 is TGTGCCATGAGGATAGGGGGGCAGGGGGCGACCGGGGAGCTGTTTTTT.

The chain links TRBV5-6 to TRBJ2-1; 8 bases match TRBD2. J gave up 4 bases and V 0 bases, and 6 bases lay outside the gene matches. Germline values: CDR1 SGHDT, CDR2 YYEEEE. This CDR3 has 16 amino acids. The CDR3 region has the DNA TGTGCCAGCAGCTTGGTAGCGGGGCGTACTTACAATGAGCAGTTCTTC. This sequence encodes CASSLVAGRTYNEQFF.

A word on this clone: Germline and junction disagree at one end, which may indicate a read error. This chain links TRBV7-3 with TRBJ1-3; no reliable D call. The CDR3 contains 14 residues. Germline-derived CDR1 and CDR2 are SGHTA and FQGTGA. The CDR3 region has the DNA TGTGCCAGCAGCTCTCGACCCGTGCGGCGGGGAGCTGTTTTT. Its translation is CASSSRPVRRGAVF. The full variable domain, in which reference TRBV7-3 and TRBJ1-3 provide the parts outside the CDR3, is GAGVSQTPSNKVTEKGKYVELRCDPISGHTALYWYRQSLGQGPEFLIYFQGTGAADDSGLPNDRFFAVRPEGSVSTLKIQRTERGDSAVYLCASSSRPVRRGAVFGEGSWLTVV.

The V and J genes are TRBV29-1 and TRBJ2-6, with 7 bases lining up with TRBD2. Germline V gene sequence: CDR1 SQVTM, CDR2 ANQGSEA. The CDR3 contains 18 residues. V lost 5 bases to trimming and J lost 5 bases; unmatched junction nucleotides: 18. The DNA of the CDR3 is TGCAGCGTTCGTAATCGACTAGCATACCAAAGTCGGGCCAACGTCCTGACTTTC. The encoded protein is CSVRNRLAYQSRANVLTF.

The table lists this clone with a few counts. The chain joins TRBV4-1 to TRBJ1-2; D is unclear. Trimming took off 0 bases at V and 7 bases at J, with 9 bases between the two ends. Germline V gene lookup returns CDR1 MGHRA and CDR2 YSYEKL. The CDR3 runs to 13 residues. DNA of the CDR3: TGCGCCAGCAGCCAAGACCGAAATTTTGGCTACACCTTC. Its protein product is CASSQDRNFGYTF.

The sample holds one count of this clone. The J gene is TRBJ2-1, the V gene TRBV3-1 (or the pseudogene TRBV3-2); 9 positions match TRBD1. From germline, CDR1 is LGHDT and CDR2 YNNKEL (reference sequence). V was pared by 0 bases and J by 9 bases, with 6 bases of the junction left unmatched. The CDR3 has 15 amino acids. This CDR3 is CASSQELGQGFEQFF. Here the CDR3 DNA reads TGTGCCAGCAGCCAAGAACTGGGACAGGGCTTTGAGCAGTTCTTC.

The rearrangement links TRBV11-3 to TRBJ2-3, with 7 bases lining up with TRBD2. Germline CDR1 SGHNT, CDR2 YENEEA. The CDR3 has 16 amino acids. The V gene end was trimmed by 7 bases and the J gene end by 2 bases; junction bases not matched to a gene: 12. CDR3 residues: CASTFASSGLTDTQYF. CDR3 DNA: TGTGCCAGCACCTTCGCCTCTAGCGGCCTCACAGATACGCAGTATTTT.

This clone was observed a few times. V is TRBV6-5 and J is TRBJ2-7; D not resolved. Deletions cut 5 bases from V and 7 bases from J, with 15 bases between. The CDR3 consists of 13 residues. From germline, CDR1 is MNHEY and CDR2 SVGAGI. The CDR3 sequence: CASSPLDTQEQYF. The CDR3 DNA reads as TGTGCCAGCAGTCCTCTTGACACGCAAGAGCAGTACTTC.

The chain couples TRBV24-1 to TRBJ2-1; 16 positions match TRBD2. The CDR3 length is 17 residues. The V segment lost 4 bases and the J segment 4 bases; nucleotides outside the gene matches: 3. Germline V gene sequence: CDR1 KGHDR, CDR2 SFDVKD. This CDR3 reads CATSDPGLAGGYNEQFF. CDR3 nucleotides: TGTGCCACCAGTGACCCGGGACTAGCGGGGGGGTACAATGAGCAGTTCTTC.

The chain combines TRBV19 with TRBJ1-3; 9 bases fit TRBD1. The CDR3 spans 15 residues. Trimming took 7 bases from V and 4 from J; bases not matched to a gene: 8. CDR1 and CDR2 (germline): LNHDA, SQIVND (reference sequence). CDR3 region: CASNAGTGNGNTIYF. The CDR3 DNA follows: TGTGCCAGTAACGCCGGGACAGGGAACGGAAACACCATATATTTT.